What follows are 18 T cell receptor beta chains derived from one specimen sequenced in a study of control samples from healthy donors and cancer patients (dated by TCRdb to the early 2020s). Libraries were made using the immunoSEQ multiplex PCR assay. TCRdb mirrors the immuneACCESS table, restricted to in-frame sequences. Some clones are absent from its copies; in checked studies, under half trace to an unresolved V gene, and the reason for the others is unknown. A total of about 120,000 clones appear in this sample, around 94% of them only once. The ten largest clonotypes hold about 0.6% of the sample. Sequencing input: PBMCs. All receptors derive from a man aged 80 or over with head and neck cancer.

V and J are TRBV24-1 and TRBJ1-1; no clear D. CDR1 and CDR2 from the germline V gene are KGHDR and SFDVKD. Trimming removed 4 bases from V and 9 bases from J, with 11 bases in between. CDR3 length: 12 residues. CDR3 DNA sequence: TGTGCCACCAGTGACCGGGGAGAAAAAGCTTTCTTT. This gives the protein CATSDRGEKAFF.

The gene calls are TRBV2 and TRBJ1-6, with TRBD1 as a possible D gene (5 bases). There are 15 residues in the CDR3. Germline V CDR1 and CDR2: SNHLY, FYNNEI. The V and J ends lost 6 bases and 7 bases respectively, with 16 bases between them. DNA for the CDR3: TGTGCCAGCAGCCCCACGGACGGGGGAAATTCACCCCTCCACTTT. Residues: CASSPTDGGNSPLHF.

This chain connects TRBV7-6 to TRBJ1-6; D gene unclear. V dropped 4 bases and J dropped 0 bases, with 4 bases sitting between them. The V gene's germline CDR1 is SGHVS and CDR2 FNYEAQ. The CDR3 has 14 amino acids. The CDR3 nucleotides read TGTGCCAGCAGCTCGAGCTCCTATAATTCACCCCTCCACTTT. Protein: CASSSSSYNSPLHF.

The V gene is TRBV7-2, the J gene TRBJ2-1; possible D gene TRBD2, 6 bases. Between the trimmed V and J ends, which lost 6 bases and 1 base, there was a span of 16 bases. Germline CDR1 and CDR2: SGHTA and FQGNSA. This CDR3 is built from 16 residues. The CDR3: CASSSARAGSYNEQFF. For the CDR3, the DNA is TGTGCCAGCAGTAGTGCGAGGGCGGGGTCCTACAATGAGCAGTTCTTC. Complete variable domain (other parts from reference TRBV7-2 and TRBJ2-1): GAGVSQSPSNKVTEKGKDVELRCDPISGHTALYWYRQSLGQGLEFLIYFQGNSAPDKSGLPSDRFSAERTGGSVSTLTIQRTQQEDSAVYLCASSSARAGSYNEQFFGPGTRLTVL.

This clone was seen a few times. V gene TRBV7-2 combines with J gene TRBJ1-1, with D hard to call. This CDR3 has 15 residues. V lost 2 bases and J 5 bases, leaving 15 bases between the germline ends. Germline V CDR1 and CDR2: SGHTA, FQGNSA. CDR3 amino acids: CASSLRRTGWTEAFF. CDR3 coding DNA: TGTGCCAGCAGCTTAAGACGGACGGGGTGGACTGAAGCTTTCTTT.

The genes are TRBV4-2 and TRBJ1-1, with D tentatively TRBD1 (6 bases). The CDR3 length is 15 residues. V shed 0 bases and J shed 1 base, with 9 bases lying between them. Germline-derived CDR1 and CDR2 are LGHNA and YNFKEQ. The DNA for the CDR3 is TGTGCCAGCAGCCAAGATGGGGGGCCGAACACTGAAGCTTTCTTT. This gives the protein CASSQDGGPNTEAFF.

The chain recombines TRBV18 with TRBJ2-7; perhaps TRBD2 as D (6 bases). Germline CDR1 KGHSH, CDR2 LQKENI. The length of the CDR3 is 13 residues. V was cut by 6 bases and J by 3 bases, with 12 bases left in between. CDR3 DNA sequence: TGTGCCAGCTCCTATGGGGGGTACTACGAGCAGTACTTC. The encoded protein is CASSYGGYYEQYF.

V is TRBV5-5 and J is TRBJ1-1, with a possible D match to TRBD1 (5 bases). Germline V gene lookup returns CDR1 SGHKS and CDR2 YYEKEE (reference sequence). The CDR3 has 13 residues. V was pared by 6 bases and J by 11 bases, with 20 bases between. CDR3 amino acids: CASTRGWRMSAFF. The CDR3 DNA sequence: TGTGCCAGCACCCGGGGGTGGAGGATGAGCGCTTTCTTT.

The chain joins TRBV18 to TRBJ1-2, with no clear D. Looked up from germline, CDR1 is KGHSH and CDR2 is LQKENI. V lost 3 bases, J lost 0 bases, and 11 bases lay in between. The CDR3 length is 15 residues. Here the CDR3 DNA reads TGTGCCAGCTCACCCCCCTCACAAGCTAACTATGGCTACACCTTC. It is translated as CASSPPSQANYGYTF.

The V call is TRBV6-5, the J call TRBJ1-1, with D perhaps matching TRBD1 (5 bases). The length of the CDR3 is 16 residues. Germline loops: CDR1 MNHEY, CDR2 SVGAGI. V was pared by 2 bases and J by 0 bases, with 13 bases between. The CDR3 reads CASSYLGGSMNTEAFF. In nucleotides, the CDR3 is TGTGCCAGCAGTTACCTGGGGGGTTCCATGAACACTGAAGCTTTCTTT.

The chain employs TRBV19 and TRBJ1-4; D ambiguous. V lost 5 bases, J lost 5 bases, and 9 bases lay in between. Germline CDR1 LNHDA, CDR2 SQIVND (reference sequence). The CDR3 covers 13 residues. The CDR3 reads CASSAGMNEKLFF. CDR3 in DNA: TGTGCCAGTAGTGCGGGGATGAATGAAAAACTGTTTTTT.

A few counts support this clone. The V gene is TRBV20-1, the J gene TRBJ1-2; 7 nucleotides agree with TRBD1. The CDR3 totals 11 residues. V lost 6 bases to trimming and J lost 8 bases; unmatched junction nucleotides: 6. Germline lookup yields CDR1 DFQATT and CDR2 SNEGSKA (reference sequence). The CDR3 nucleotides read TGCAGTGCCACCGACAGGGTCGGCTACACCTTC. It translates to CSATDRVGYTF.

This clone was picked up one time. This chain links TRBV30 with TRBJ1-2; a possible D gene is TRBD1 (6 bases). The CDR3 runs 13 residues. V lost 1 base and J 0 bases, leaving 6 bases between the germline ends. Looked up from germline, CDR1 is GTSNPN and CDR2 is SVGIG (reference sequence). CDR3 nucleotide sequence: TGTGCCTGGAGTGGACAGGCTAACTATGGCTACACCTTC. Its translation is CAWSGQANYGYTF.

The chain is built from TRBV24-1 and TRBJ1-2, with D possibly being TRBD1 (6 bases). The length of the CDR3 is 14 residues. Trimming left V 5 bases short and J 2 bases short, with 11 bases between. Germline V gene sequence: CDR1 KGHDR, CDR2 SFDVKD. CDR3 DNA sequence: TGTGCCACCAGTGTCCGACAGGCGAACTATGGCTACACCTTC. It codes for CATSVRQANYGYTF.

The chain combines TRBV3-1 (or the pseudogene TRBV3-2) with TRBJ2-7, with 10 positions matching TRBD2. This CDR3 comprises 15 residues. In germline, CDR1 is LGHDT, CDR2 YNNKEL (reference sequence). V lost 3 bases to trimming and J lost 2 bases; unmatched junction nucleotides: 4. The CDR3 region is CASSHGLAVAYEQYF. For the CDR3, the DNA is TGTGCCAGCAGCCATGGACTAGCGGTGGCCTACGAGCAGTACTTC.

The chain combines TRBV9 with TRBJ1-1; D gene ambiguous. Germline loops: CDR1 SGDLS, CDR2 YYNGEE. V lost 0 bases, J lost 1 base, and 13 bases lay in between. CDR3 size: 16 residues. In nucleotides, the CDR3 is TGTGCCAGCAGCGTAGCCGGAGCCGGAGCGAACACTGAAGCTTTCTTT. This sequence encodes CASSVAGAGANTEAFF.

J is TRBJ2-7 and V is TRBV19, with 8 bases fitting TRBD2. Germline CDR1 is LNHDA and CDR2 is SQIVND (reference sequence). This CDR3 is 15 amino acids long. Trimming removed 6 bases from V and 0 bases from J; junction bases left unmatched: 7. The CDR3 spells CASRDIAGSSYEQYF. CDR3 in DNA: TGTGCCAGTAGGGATATAGCGGGGAGCTCCTACGAGCAGTACTTC.

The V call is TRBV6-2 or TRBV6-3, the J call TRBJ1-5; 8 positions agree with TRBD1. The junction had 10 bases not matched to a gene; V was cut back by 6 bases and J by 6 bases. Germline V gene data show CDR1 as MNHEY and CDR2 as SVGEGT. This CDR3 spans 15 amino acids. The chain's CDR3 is CASSLTGGRRQPQHF. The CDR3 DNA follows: TGTGCCAGCAGCCTTACAGGGGGTCGTCGTCAGCCCCAGCATTTT.